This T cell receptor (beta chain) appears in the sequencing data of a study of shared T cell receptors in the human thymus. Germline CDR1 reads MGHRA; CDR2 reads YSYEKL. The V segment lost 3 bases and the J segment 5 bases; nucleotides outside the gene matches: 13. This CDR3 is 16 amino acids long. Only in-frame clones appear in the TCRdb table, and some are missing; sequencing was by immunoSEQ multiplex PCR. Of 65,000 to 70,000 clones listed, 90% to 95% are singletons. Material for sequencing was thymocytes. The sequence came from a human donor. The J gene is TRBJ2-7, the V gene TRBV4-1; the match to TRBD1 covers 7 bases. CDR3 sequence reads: CASSHPRPDRFHEQYF. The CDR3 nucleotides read TGCGCCAGCAGCCACCCAAGGCCGGACAGGTTCCACGAGCAGTACTTC.